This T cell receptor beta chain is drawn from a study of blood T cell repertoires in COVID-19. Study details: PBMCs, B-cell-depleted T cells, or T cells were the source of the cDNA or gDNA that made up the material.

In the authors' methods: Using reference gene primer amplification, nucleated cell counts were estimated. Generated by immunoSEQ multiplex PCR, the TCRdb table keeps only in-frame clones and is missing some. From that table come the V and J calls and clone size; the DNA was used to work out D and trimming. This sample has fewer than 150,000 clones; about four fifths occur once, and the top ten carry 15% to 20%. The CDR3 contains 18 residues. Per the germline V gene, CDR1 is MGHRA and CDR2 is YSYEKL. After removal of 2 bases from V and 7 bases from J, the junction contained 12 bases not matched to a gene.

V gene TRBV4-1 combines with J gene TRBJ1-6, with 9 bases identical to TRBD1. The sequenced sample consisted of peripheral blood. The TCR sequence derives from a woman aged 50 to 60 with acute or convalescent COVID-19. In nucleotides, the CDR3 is TGCGCCAGCAGCCAACTCGGGACAGGGAGAATGTGGAATTCACCCCTCCACTTT. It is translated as CASSQLGTGRMWNSPLHF.